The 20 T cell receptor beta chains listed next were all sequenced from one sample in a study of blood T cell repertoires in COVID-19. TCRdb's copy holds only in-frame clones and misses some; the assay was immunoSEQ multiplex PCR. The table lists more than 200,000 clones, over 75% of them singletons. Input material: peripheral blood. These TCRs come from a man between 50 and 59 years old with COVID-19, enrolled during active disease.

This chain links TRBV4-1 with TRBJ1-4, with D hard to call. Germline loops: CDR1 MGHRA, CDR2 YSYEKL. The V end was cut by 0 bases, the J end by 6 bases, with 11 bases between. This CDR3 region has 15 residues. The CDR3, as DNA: TGCGCCAGCAGCCAAGATTGGAGCCCGGATGAAAAACTGTTTTTT. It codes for CASSQDWSPDEKLFF.

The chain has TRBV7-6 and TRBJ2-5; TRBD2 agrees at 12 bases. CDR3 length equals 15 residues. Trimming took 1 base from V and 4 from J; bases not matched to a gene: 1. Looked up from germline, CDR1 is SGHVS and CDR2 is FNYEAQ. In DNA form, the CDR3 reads TGTGCCAGCAGCTTAGGGACTAGCGGGGCAGAGACCCAGTACTTC. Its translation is CASSLGTSGAETQYF. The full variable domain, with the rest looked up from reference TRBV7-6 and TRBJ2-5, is GAGVSQSPRYKVTKRGQDVALRCDPISGHVSLYWYRQALGQGPEFLTYFNYEAQQDKSGLPNDRFSAERPEGSISTLTIQRTEQRDSAMYRCASSLGTSGAETQYFGPGTRLLVL.

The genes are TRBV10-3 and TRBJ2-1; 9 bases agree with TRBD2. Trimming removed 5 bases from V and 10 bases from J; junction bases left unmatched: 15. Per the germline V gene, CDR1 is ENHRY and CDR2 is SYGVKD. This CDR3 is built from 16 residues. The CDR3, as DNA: TGTGCCATCAGTTGGCGGGAGGGCCGGCGACCGGGCGAGCAGTTCTTC. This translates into CAISWREGRRPGEQFF.

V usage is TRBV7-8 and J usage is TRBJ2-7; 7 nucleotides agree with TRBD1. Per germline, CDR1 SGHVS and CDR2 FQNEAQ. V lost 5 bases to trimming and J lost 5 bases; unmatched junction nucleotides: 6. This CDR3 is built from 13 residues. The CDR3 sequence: CASSLLQGNEQYF. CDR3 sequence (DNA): TGTGCCAGCAGCCTCCTACAGGGGAACGAGCAGTACTTC. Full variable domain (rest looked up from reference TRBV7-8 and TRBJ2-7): GAGVSQSPRYKVAKRGQDVALRCDPISGHVSLFWYQQALGQGPEFLTYFQNEAQLDKSGLPSDRFFAERPEGSVSTLKIQRTQQEDSAVYLCASSLLQGNEQYFGPGTRLTVT.

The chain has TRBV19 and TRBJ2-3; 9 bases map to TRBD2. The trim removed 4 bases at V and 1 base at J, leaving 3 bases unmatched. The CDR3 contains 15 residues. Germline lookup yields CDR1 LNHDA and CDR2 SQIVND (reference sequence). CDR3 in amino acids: CASSNQREGTDTQYF. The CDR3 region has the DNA TGTGCCAGTAGTAATCAGCGGGAGGGCACAGATACGCAGTATTTT.

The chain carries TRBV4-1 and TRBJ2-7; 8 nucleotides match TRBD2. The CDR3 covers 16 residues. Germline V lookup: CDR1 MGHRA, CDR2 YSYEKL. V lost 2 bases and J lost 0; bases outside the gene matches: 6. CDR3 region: CASSQTSGSDSYEQYF. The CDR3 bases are TGCGCCAGCAGCCAAACAAGCGGGAGCGACTCCTACGAGCAGTACTTC.

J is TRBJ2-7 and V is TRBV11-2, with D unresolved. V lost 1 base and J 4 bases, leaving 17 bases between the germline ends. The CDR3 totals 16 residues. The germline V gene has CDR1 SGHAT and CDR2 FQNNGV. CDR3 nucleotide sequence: TGTGCCAGCAGCTTAGGTTCTAGAAGAGTGGAGTACGAGCAGTACTTC. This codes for CASSLGSRRVEYEQYF. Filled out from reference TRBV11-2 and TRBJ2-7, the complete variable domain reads EAGVAQSPRYKIIEKRQSVAFWCNPISGHATLYWYQQILGQGPKLLIQFQNNGVVDDSQLPKDRFSAERLKGVDSTLKIQPAKLEDSAVYLCASSLGSRRVEYEQYFGPGTRLTVT.

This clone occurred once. CDR3: CASRRADTEAFF. The CDR3 coding sequence is TGTGCCAGCAGGCGCGCCGACACTGAAGCTTTCTTT. The rearrangement links TRBV21-1 to TRBJ1-1. TRBV21-1 is a recognized pseudogene. There are 12 residues in the CDR3.

For the CDR3, the DNA is TGTGCCAGCAGTTACGCACGTAGGGCAGGGGCAGGAGAGCAGTACTTC. Protein sequence: CASSYARRAGAGEQYF. The genes are TRBV6-5 and TRBJ2-7, with D perhaps TRBD1 (6 bases). The CDR3 extends over 16 amino acids. With 2 bases removed from V and 7 bases from J, the gap between germline ends came to 21 bases. Germline CDR1 and CDR2: MNHEY and SVGAGI.

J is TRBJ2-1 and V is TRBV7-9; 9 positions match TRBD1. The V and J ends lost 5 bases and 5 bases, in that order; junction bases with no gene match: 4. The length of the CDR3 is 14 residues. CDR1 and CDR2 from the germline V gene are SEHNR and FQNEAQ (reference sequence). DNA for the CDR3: TGTGCCAGCAGCGGACAGGGGCACGACAATGAGCAGTTCTTC. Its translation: CASSGQGHDNEQFF.

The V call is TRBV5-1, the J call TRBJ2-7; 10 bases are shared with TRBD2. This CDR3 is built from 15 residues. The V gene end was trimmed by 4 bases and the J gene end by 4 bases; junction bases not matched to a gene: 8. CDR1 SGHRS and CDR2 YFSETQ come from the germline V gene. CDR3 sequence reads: CASSATSGSYYEQYF. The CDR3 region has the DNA TGCGCCAGCAGCGCGACTAGCGGGTCATATTACGAGCAGTACTTC.

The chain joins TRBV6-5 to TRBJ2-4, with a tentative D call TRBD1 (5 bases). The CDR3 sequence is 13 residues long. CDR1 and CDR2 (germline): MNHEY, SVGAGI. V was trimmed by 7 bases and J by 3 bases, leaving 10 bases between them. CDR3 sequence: CASTGPSKNIQYF. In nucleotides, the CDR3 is TGTGCCAGCACAGGGCCCAGCAAAAACATTCAGTACTTC.

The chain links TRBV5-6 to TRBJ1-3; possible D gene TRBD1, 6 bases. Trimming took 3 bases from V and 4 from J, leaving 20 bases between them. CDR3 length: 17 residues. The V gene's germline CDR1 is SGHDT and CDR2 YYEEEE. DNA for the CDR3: TGTGCCAGCAGCTCGGTCGGGATGTGGGACACAGGAAACACCATATATTTT. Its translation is CASSSVGMWDTGNTIYF.

The chain's CDR3 is CASSISGGSEQYF. CDR3 sequence (DNA): TGTGCCAGTAGTATATCCGGGGGGAGCGAGCAGTACTTC. The V and J genes are TRBV19 and TRBJ2-7, with 7 bases identical to TRBD2. Germline V gene lookup returns CDR1 LNHDA and CDR2 SQIVND (reference sequence). The CDR3 runs to 13 residues. Trimming at V came to 2 bases and at J to 6 bases, leaving 4 bases not matched to a gene. The whole variable domain, filled in from reference TRBV19 and TRBJ2-7, reads DGGITQSPKYLFRKEGQNVTLSCEQNLNHDAMYWYRQDPGQGLRLIYYSQIVNDFQKGDIAEGYSVSREKKESFPLTVTSAQKNPTAFYLCASSISGGSEQYFGPGTRLTVT.

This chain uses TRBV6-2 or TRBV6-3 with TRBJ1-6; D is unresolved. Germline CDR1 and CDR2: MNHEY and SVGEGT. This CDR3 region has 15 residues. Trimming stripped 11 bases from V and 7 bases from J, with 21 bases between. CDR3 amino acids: CAGRLSGNENSPLHF. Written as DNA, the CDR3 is TGTGCCGGCCGCCTTTCGGGGAACGAAAATTCACCCCTCCACTTT.

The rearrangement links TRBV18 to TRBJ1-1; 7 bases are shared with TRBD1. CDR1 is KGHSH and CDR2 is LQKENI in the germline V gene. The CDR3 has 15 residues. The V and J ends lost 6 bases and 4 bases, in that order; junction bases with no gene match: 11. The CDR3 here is CASSHDRAGITEAFF. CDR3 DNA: TGTGCCAGCTCCCACGACAGGGCTGGGATCACTGAAGCTTTCTTT.

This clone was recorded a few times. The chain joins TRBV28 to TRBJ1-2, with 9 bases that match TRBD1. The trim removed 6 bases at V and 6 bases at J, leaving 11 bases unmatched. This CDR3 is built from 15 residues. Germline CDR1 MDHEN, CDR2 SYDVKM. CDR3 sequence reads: CASSQPGQGRNGYTF. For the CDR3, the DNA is TGTGCCAGCAGCCAACCGGGACAGGGCAGAAATGGCTACACCTTC.

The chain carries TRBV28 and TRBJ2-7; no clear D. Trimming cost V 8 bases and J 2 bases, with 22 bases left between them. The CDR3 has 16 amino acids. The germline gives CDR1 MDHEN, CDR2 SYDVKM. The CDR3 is CASADPPAVATYEQYF. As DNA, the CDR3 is TGTGCCAGCGCGGATCCGCCTGCGGTCGCGACCTACGAGCAGTACTTC.

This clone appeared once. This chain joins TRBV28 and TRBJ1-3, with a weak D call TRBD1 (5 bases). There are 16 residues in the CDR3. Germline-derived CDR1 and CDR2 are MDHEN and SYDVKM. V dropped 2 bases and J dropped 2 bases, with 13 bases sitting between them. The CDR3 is CASSLNVRGPGNTIYF. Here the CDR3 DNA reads TGTGCCAGCAGTTTAAATGTAAGGGGTCCTGGAAACACCATATATTTT.

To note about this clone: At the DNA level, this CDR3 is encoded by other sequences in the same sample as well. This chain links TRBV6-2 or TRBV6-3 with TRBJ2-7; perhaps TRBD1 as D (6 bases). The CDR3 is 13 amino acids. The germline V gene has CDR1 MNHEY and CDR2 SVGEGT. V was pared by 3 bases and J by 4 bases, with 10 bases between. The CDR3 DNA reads TGTGCCAGCAGTTATTCAACAGGGTACGAGCAGTACTTC. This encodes CASSYSTGYEQYF.